This is a list of T cell receptor beta chains from one sample in a study of cytomegalovirus exposure and HLA in healthy donors. Sequencing used immunoSEQ multiplex PCR; TCRdb keeps in-frame clones, though not all of them. Of roughly 160,000 clones listed, over 60% are singletons. The sequencing input was PBMCs. Every receptor here comes from a girl between 10 and 17 years old in good health and CMV-seronegative. Both conserved end residues are part of each CDR3. Fields, in order: V gene, J gene, D gene, clone size, CDR3 protein, CDR3 DNA. The D gene is left open where the match is weak. Some rows mark clone size as missing; the rest say once, few, many or name a class of expanded clone.

v_call: TRBV29-1; j_call: TRBJ2-1; d_call: TRBD1; clone_size: NA; cdr3_aa: CSVEPDRGYNEQFF; cdr3_nt: TGCAGCGTTGAACCGGACAGGGGCTACAATGAGCAGTTCTTC
v_call: TRBV14; j_call: TRBJ2-3; d_call: TRBD2; clone_size: NA; cdr3_aa: CASSPRLAGGDTQYF; cdr3_nt: TGTGCCAGCAGCCCCCGACTAGCGGGGGGGGATACGCAGTATTTT
v_call: TRBV29-1; j_call: TRBJ2-1; d_call: TRBD2; clone_size: NA; cdr3_aa: CSVERLGWRGSYNEQFF; cdr3_nt: TGCAGCGTTGAACGCCTGGGCTGGCGGGGGAGCTACAATGAGCAGTTCTTC
v_call: TRBV7-9; j_call: TRBJ1-2; d_call: NA; clone_size: NA; cdr3_aa: CASARGESGYTF; cdr3_nt: TGTGCCAGCGCGCGCGGCGAGTCGGGCTACACCTTC
v_call: TRBV9; j_call: TRBJ2-5; d_call: NA; clone_size: few; cdr3_aa: CASSVVSGRGTQYF; cdr3_nt: TGTGCCAGCAGCGTAGTTAGCGGTAGAGGGACCCAGTACTTC
v_call: TRBV7-9; j_call: TRBJ1-2; d_call: TRBD1; clone_size: few; cdr3_aa: CASSTRSGTGPPYGYTF; cdr3_nt: TGTGCCAGCAGCACCCGCTCCGGGACAGGGCCTCCCTATGGCTACACCTTC
v_call: TRBV14; j_call: TRBJ2-1; d_call: NA; clone_size: NA; cdr3_aa: CASTTGYYNEQFF; cdr3_nt: TGTGCCAGCACTACGGGGTACTACAATGAGCAGTTCTTC
v_call: TRBV7-7; j_call: TRBJ2-7; d_call: TRBD1; clone_size: NA; cdr3_aa: CASSLVKGAEQYF; cdr3_nt: TGTGCTAGCAGCTTAGTTAAGGGGGCCGAGCAGTACTTC
v_call: TRBV19; j_call: TRBJ2-5; d_call: TRBD1; clone_size: NA; cdr3_aa: CASSSIQGKGETQYF; cdr3_nt: TGTGCCAGTAGCAGTATACAGGGGAAGGGGGAGACCCAGTACTTC
v_call: TRBV27; j_call: TRBJ1-1; d_call: NA; clone_size: NA; cdr3_aa: CASSPEGGIMNTEAFF; cdr3_nt: TGTGCCAGCAGTCCGGAAGGGGGAATCATGAACACTGAAGCTTTCTTT
v_call: TRBV19; j_call: TRBJ2-6; d_call: TRBD1; clone_size: NA; cdr3_aa: CASSIGTGPTGANVLTF; cdr3_nt: TGTGCCAGTAGTATCGGGACAGGGCCCACTGGGGCCAACGTCCTGACTTTC
v_call: TRBV30; j_call: TRBJ1-1; d_call: NA; clone_size: NA; cdr3_aa: CAWSVRNREWWETEAFF; cdr3_nt: TGTGCCTGGAGTGTACGAAACAGGGAATGGTGGGAGACTGAAGCTTTCTTT
v_call: TRBV10-3; j_call: TRBJ1-5; d_call: NA; clone_size: few; cdr3_aa: CANRIEEGQPQHF; cdr3_nt: TGTGCCAACAGGATAGAGGAGGGTCAGCCCCAGCATTTT
v_call: TRBV19; j_call: TRBJ2-1; d_call: NA; clone_size: NA; cdr3_aa: CASGHGPYNEQFF; cdr3_nt: TGTGCCAGTGGACACGGGCCGTACAATGAGCAGTTCTTC
v_call: TRBV5-1; j_call: TRBJ1-1; d_call: NA; clone_size: NA; cdr3_aa: CASSLAGWGLRTEAFF; cdr3_nt: TGCGCCAGCAGCTTGGCCGGATGGGGGCTGAGAACTGAAGCTTTCTTT
v_call: TRBV6-5; j_call: TRBJ1-4; d_call: NA; clone_size: NA; cdr3_aa: CASSTGSMGEKLFF; cdr3_nt: TGTGCCAGCAGCACCGGGAGCATGGGAGAAAAACTGTTTTTT
v_call: TRBV2; j_call: TRBJ2-4; d_call: TRBD2; clone_size: NA; cdr3_aa: CAGGGTGKNIQYF; cdr3_nt: TGTGCCGGGGGGGGGACGGGGAAAAACATTCAGTACTTC
v_call: TRBV29-1; j_call: TRBJ2-3; d_call: TRBD1; clone_size: NA; cdr3_aa: CSAKQGARDTQYF; cdr3_nt: TGCAGCGCCAAACAGGGGGCGAGAGATACGCAGTATTTT
v_call: TRBV10-2; j_call: TRBJ2-7; d_call: TRBD2; clone_size: NA; cdr3_aa: CASSRSPLAGGYSKSYEQYF; cdr3_nt: TGCGCCAGCAGTAGGTCCCCACTAGCGGGGGGGTATAGTAAGTCCTACGAGCAGTACTTC
v_call: TRBV5-1; j_call: TRBJ1-6; d_call: NA; clone_size: NA; cdr3_aa: CASSLNRDSPLHF; cdr3_nt: TGCGCCAGCAGCTTGAACAGGGATTCACCCCTCCACTTT
v_call: TRBV15; j_call: TRBJ2-5; d_call: NA; clone_size: NA; cdr3_aa: CATTNRGAEEETQYF; cdr3_nt: TGTGCCACCACCAATCGTGGGGCAGAGGAAGAGACCCAGTACTTC
v_call: TRBV5-4; j_call: TRBJ1-3; d_call: NA; clone_size: NA; cdr3_aa: CASSFAQGSGNTIYF; cdr3_nt: TGTGCCAGCAGCTTTGCGCAGGGCTCTGGAAACACCATATATTTT
v_call: TRBV7-9; j_call: TRBJ2-1; d_call: TRBD2; clone_size: NA; cdr3_aa: CASSTLLAGGPGEQFF; cdr3_nt: TGTGCCAGCAGCACCTTACTAGCGGGGGGGCCTGGTGAGCAGTTCTTC
v_call: TRBV29-1; j_call: TRBJ1-2; d_call: NA; clone_size: NA; cdr3_aa: CSATPDSNYGYTF; cdr3_nt: TGCAGCGCCACCCCGGACAGTAACTATGGCTACACCTTC
v_call: TRBV5-1; j_call: TRBJ2-3; d_call: TRBD2; clone_size: NA; cdr3_aa: CASSTSLAGGRDTQYF; cdr3_nt: TGCGCCAGCAGCACGTCTTTGGCGGGGGGGCGGGATACGCAGTATTTT
v_call: TRBV29-1; j_call: TRBJ1-4; d_call: NA; clone_size: NA; cdr3_aa: CSVEEPKEGEKLFF; cdr3_nt: TGCAGCGTTGAAGAGCCGAAGGAGGGTGAAAAACTGTTTTTT
v_call: TRBV10-2; j_call: TRBJ2-1; d_call: TRBD1; clone_size: once; cdr3_aa: CAGGQGPQFF; cdr3_nt: TGCGCCGGGGGACAGGGCCCCCAGTTCTTC
v_call: TRBV7-3; j_call: TRBJ1-6; d_call: NA; clone_size: once; cdr3_aa: CASSYQGRDSPLHF; cdr3_nt: TGTGCCAGCAGCTACCAGGGGCGGGATTCACCCCTCCACTTT
v_call: TRBV4-2; j_call: TRBJ2-5; d_call: NA; clone_size: NA; cdr3_aa: CASSQDRGKGGGETQYF; cdr3_nt: TGTGCCAGCAGCCAAGATAGGGGGAAGGGTGGGGGAGAGACCCAGTACTTC
v_call: TRBV7-7; j_call: TRBJ2-7; d_call: TRBD1; clone_size: NA; cdr3_aa: CASSLARGPSYEQYF; cdr3_nt: TGTGCTAGCAGCTTAGCCAGGGGGCCATCCTACGAGCAGTACTTC
v_call: TRBV27; j_call: TRBJ2-7; d_call: TRBD2; clone_size: NA; cdr3_aa: CASSLTSGGYEQYF; cdr3_nt: TGTGCCAGCAGTTTAACTAGCGGGGGCTACGAGCAGTACTTC
v_call: TRBV7-3; j_call: TRBJ2-5; d_call: NA; clone_size: NA; cdr3_aa: CASSLWGSGLTETQYF; cdr3_nt: TGTGCCAGCAGCTTATGGGGCTCAGGGTTGACAGAGACCCAGTACTTC
v_call: TRBV5-1; j_call: TRBJ1-1; d_call: NA; clone_size: few; cdr3_aa: CASSLREGWTEAFF; cdr3_nt: TGCGCCAGCAGCTTGCGCGAGGGTTGGACTGAAGCTTTCTTT
v_call: TRBV5-4; j_call: TRBJ2-5; d_call: NA; clone_size: NA; cdr3_aa: CASSSRIQETQYF; cdr3_nt: TGTGCCAGCAGCTCCAGAATCCAAGAGACCCAGTACTTC
v_call: TRBV5-4; j_call: TRBJ2-6; d_call: NA; clone_size: NA; cdr3_aa: CASTTPGGAGANVLTF; cdr3_nt: TGTGCCAGCACCACCCCGGGCGGGGCTGGGGCCAACGTCCTGACTTTC
v_call: TRBV13; j_call: TRBJ1-4; d_call: TRBD1; clone_size: NA; cdr3_aa: CASSYGTGRNEKLFF; cdr3_nt: TGTGCCAGCAGCTACGGGACAGGCCGAAATGAAAAACTGTTTTTT